The source of this T cell receptor (beta chain) is a study of CD8 T cells in ankylosing spondylitis. Trimming took off 5 bases at V and 7 bases at J, with 20 bases between the two ends. Germline values: CDR1 SGHAT, CDR2 FQNNGV. This CDR3 contains 16 residues. This clonotype was seen repeatedly, ten times or more. A single record per CDR3 protein comes from TCRdb applying MiXCR to the 5' RACE reads. Altogether roughly 91,000 distinct CDR3 sequences are present, almost 8.5% being singletons, with the ten largest covering 9.9%. J is TRBJ1-4 and V is TRBV11-2; D uncertain. This TCR came from a male donor with ankylosing spondylitis or in good health (not recorded which). Sequenced material: blood, either unsorted or a sorted T cell fraction (not recorded which). As DNA, the CDR3 is TGTGCCAGCAGCCAACGGGGTGGTGCCATGGGTGAAAAACTGTTTTTT. Translation gives CASSQRGGAMGEKLFF.